These 8 T cell receptor beta chains came from one sample sequenced in a study of blood T cell repertoires in COVID-19 (dated by TCRdb to 2019 to 2021). The library was obtained by the immunoSEQ multiplex PCR assay. TCRdb limited this immuneACCESS table to in-frame rearrangements with V and J called. A share of clones is missing; checked studies link under half to unresolved V genes, and the rest is unexplained. This sample lists tens of thousands of clones; approximately 89% were detected once. Together, the top ten hold around 10% of the sample. The sequenced sample consisted of peripheral blood. Receptors were obtained from a man aged 80 or over with acute or convalescent COVID-19.

CDR3 bases: TGCGCCAGCAGCTCCAACGCAGACAGGTTCCAAGAGACCCAGTACTTC. Translating it yields CASSSNADRFQETQYF. This chain connects TRBV5-1 to TRBJ2-5; a weak D match, TRBD1 (6 bases). V gave up 3 bases and J gave up 1 base, with 16 bases separating them. CDR3 size: 16 residues. The V gene's germline CDR1 is SGHRS and CDR2 YFSETQ. The full variable domain, in which reference TRBV5-1 and TRBJ2-5 provide the parts outside the CDR3, is KAGVTQTPRYLIKTRGQQVTLSCSPISGHRSVSWYQQTPGQGLQFLFEYFSETQRNKGNFPGRFSGRQFSNSRSEMNVSTLELGDSALYLCASSSNADRFQETQYFGPGTRLLVL.

The chain uses TRBV19 and TRBJ2-2; TRBD2 is a possible D gene (7 bases). From germline, CDR1 is LNHDA and CDR2 SQIVND (reference sequence). V was cut by 6 bases and J by 2 bases, with 13 bases left in between. This CDR3 contains 15 residues. The CDR3 bases are TGTGCCAGTAGCATACGCGGGGGCAACACCGGGGAGCTGTTTTTT. Translated, it gives CASSIRGGNTGELFF.

The rearrangement joins TRBV19 to TRBJ2-7; 9 positions match TRBD1. The CDR3 spans 14 residues. With V trimmed by 4 bases and J by 4 bases, 5 bases remained unmatched. The germline gives CDR1 LNHDA, CDR2 SQIVND (reference sequence). In DNA form, the CDR3 reads TGTGCCAGTAGTACCACAGGGGGCGGGTACGAGCAGTACTTC. As protein: CASSTTGGGYEQYF.

This clone was seen only once. The V and J genes are TRBV29-1 and TRBJ2-7; TRBD2 matches at 8 bases. This CDR3 comprises 13 residues. V shed 4 bases and J 4 bases; nucleotides not matched to a gene: 6. Germline V CDR1 and CDR2: SQVTM, ANQGSEA. CDR3 residues: CSVVPGGRYEQYF. CDR3 DNA: TGCAGCGTTGTCCCGGGGGGGCGATACGAGCAGTACTTC.

In this sample, this clone turned up a few times. This chain links TRBV18 with TRBJ1-1; 8 bases line up with TRBD1. The CDR3 is made up of 14 amino acids. The J segment lost 3 bases and the V segment lost 8 bases, leaving 8 bases of the junction unmatched. The germline V gene encodes CDR1 KGHSH and CDR2 LQKENI. The CDR3 DNA follows: TGTGCCAGCGGTGAAGGGACAGGAGACACTGAAGCTTTCTTT. This codes for CASGEGTGDTEAFF.

The chain links TRBV15 to TRBJ2-2; D remains unclear. Trimming cost V 1 base and J 2 bases, with 5 bases left between them. This CDR3 region has 14 residues. Germline values: CDR1 LNHNV, CDR2 YYDKDF (reference sequence). CDR3 protein: CATSRGANTGELFF. CDR3 DNA: TGTGCCACCAGCAGAGGGGCCAACACCGGGGAGCTGTTTTTT.

In its sample, this clone was seen once. The gene calls are TRBV29-1 and TRBJ2-5, with TRBD1 matching 9 bases. Per the germline V gene, CDR1 is SQVTM and CDR2 is ANQGSEA. Unmatched junction bases numbered 8, after V lost 4 bases and J lost 5 bases. CDR3 size: 14 residues. This CDR3 is CSVGGTGGSETQYF. CDR3 coding DNA: TGCAGCGTTGGGGGCACAGGGGGCAGTGAGACCCAGTACTTC.

This clone has a single count. This rearrangement joins TRBV3-1 (or the pseudogene TRBV3-2) to TRBJ1-4; D is ambiguous. CDR1 and CDR2 from the germline V gene are LGHDT and YNNKEL (reference sequence). V was clipped by 3 bases and J by 5 bases, with 4 bases between them. The CDR3 sequence is 12 residues long. CDR3 in DNA: TGTGCCAGCAGCCATCGGAATGAAAAACTGTTTTTT. Protein product: CASSHRNEKLFF.